This T cell receptor (beta chain) emerged from a study of T cells after yellow fever vaccination. In making TCR cDNA, 5'RACE template switching added a universal primer site and UMIs to it. TCRdb re-called the 5' RACE reads through MiXCR, storing one row per CDR3 protein. The data hold about 340,000 distinct CDR3 sequences, with approximately 13% observed a single time. The V gene lost 3 bases and the J gene lost 10 bases, with 11 bases spanning the gap. Germline V gene lookup returns CDR1 SGHDN and CDR2 FVKESK. This CDR3 comprises 12 residues. Study observations and caveats: Re-detected after boosting: most primary clones, about 95% of CD4 and roughly 88% of CD8.

With regard to this clonotype: Its antigen is unknown.

This TCR came from a young man who received the YFV17D yellow fever vaccine. The sequences come from CD4+ T cells sorted from PBMCs, collected 15 days after the yellow fever booster vaccination. This chain joins TRBV14 and TRBJ2-3, with D possibly TRBD1 on 5 matching bases. The CDR3 coding sequence is TGTGCCAGCAGCCACGACAGCCACGCGCAGTATTTT. This sequence encodes CASSHDSHAQYF. The complete variable domain, with remaining parts taken from reference TRBV14 and TRBJ2-3, reads EAGVTQFPSHSVIEKGQTVTLRCDPISGHDNLYWYRRVMGKEIKFLLHFVKESKQDESGMPNNRFLAERTGGTYSTLKVQPAELEDSGVYFCASSHDSHAQYFGPGTRLTVL.